One T cell receptor beta chain is described in this entry. The target antigen is unknown. Assay used: immunoSEQ multiplex PCR; TCRdb lists only in-frame clones, some missing. The repertoire holds approximately 440,000 clones, about 74% seen once, with 12% in the top ten. The entry originates in a study of shared clonotypes between healthy human individuals. Findings and caveats of the study: It was anticipated that sequencing depth would influence how many clonotypes donors shared. The low donor count limited represented genetic and exposure-history diversity.

Sequenced input: PBMCs. The clonotype was recovered from a woman in her forties in good health. Some clones in this sample may be carry-over from other donors' samples.

The CDR3: CASRERTGPYNEQFF. As DNA, the CDR3 is TGTGCCAGCAGAGAGAGGACAGGGCCTTACAATGAGCAGTTCTTC. The chain recombines TRBV7-2 with TRBJ2-1; 8 bases align to TRBD1. CDR3 length equals 15 residues. Germline V CDR1 and CDR2: SGHTA, FQGNSA. V shed 6 bases, J shed 4 bases, and the junction held 8 bases outside the gene matches.